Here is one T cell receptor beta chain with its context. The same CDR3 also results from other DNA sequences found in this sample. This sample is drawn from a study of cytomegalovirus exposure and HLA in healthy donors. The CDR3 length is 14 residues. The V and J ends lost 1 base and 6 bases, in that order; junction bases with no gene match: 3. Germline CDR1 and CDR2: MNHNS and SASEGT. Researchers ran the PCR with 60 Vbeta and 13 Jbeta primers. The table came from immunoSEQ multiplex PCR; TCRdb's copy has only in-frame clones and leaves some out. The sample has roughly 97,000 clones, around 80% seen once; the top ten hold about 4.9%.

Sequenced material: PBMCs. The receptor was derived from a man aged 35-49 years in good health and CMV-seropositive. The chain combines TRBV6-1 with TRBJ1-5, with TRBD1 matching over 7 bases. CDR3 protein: CASSEGQGGQPQHF. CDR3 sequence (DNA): TGTGCCAGCAGTGAAGGGCAGGGGGGTCAGCCCCAGCATTTT.